Below are 22 T cell receptor beta chains sequenced from a single sample in a study of spatial heterogeneity in lung cancer. Time point of the sample: sample taken at primary tumor resection. A single record per CDR3 protein comes from TCRdb applying MiXCR to the 5' RACE reads. The profile shows tens of thousands of distinct CDR3 sequences, roughly an eighth of them singletons. The specimen was PBMCs, collected at surgery. These receptors were taken from a male donor with early-stage non-small cell lung cancer.

The rearrangement uses TRBV20-1 and TRBJ2-7; the D gene is possibly TRBD1 (5 bases). Germline V gene data show CDR1 as DFQATT and CDR2 as SNEGSKA (reference sequence). CDR3 length equals 14 residues. V dropped 6 bases and J dropped 6 bases, with 21 bases sitting between them. CDR3 region: CSAPTASPGVEQYF. CDR3 nucleotides: TGCAGTGCACCGACAGCTTCACCCGGAGTCGAGCAGTACTTC.

Turning to this clonotype: This sequence may be a read error, since a much larger clone differs from it by one base. This chain links TRBV7-9 with TRBJ2-7; D is uncertain. CDR1 is SEHNR and CDR2 is FQNEAQ in the germline V gene (reference sequence). V was clipped by 5 bases and J by 2 bases, with 13 bases between them. This CDR3 has 14 amino acids. The CDR3 sequence is CASSISGLAYEQYF. CDR3 bases: TGTGCCAGCAGCATATCCGGGCTAGCCTACGAGCAGTACTTC.

The sample holds a few counts of this clonotype. The CDR3 DNA sequence: TGTGCCAGCAGCCAAGGACCCGGGACAAACTATCAGCCCCAGCATTTT. As protein: CASSQGPGTNYQPQHF. V and J are TRBV7-6 and TRBJ1-5; possibly TRBD1 for D (6 bases). The germline V and J ends were trimmed by 5 bases and 5 bases, with 19 bases remaining between them. This CDR3 contains 16 residues. Germline CDR1 reads SGHVS; CDR2 reads FNYEAQ.

The chain couples TRBV5-1 to TRBJ1-1; D may be TRBD1 (6 bases). Trimming took 7 bases from V and 3 from J, leaving 13 bases between them. The length of the CDR3 is 13 residues. Germline V gene data show CDR1 as SGHRS and CDR2 as YFSETQ. The CDR3 is CASQGLRDTEAFF. In DNA form, the CDR3 reads TGCGCCAGCCAGGGGCTGCGGGACACTGAAGCTTTCTTT. The variable domain in full, with the rest retrieved from reference TRBV5-1 and TRBJ1-1, is KAGVTQTPRYLIKTRGQQVTLSCSPISGHRSVSWYQQTPGQGLQFLFEYFSETQRNKGNFPGRFSGRQFSNSRSEMNVSTLELGDSALYLCASQGLRDTEAFFGQGTRLTVV.

This clonotype was seen just once. Germline and junction disagree at one end, which may indicate a read error. The CDR3 is CASSLGQQETQYF. As DNA, the CDR3 is TGTGCTAGCAGCTTGGGACAGCAAGAGACCCAGTACTTC. The rearrangement joins TRBV7-6 to TRBJ2-5; the match to TRBD1 covers 7 bases. This CDR3 is built from 13 residues. Germline CDR1 SGHVS, CDR2 FNYEAQ.

Many counts were recorded for this clonotype. The chain has TRBV18 and TRBJ2-2; D not certain. CDR1 is KGHSH and CDR2 is LQKENI in the germline V gene. This CDR3 has 16 residues. The germline V and J ends were trimmed by 3 bases and 3 bases, with 14 bases remaining between them. The CDR3 sequence is CASSPTTTGDTGELFF. The CDR3 DNA sequence: TGTGCCAGCTCACCTACGACGACTGGCGACACCGGGGAGCTGTTTTTT.

This clonotype has more than one count but fewer than ten. The gene calls are TRBV12-3 or TRBV12-4 and TRBJ2-6; D gene unclear. CDR3 length equals 15 residues. V gave up 4 bases and J gave up 0 bases, with 7 bases separating them. The CDR3 reads CASSYGSSGANVLTF. In DNA form, the CDR3 reads TGTGCCAGCAGTTATGGTAGCTCTGGGGCCAACGTCCTGACTTTC.

This clonotype has at least ten counts. The chain joins TRBV28 to TRBJ2-3; the D gene is possibly TRBD1 (5 bases). Deletions cut 3 bases from V and 0 bases from J, with 10 bases between. The CDR3 runs 15 residues. Germline CDR1 MDHEN, CDR2 SYDVKM. This CDR3 is CASSFAGPSTDTQYF. For the CDR3, the DNA is TGTGCCAGCAGTTTTGCAGGGCCTAGCACAGATACGCAGTATTTT.

Ten or more counts support this clonotype. The chain has TRBV27 and TRBJ2-1; TRBD2 is a possible D gene (6 bases). Deletions cut 3 bases from V and 10 bases from J, with 22 bases between. There are 16 residues in the CDR3. Germline V gene sequence: CDR1 MNHEY, CDR2 SMNVEV (reference sequence). The CDR3 is CASSFPRTGDAGEQFF. The CDR3 nucleotides read TGTGCCAGCAGTTTCCCCCGGACTGGGGACGCGGGGGAGCAGTTCTTC.

The V call is TRBV29-1, the J call TRBJ1-5; unclear D gene. The germline CDR1 and CDR2 sequences are SQVTM and ANQGSEA. The V gene lost 6 bases and the J gene lost 2 bases, with 8 bases spanning the gap. This CDR3 spans 12 amino acids. The CDR3: CSVTEGNQPQHF. CDR3 in DNA: TGCAGCGTCACAGAGGGCAATCAGCCCCAGCATTTT. The full variable domain, completed using reference TRBV29-1 and TRBJ1-5, is SAVISQKPSRDICQRGTSLTIQCQVDSQVTMMFWYRQQPGQSLTLIATANQGSEATYESGFVIDKFPISRPNLTFSTLTVSNMSPEDSSIYLCSVTEGNQPQHFGDGTRLSIL.

This clonotype has only a few counts. J is TRBJ2-3 and V is TRBV4-1, with D possibly TRBD2 on 6 matching bases. Per the germline V gene, CDR1 is MGHRA and CDR2 is YSYEKL. V dropped 4 bases and J dropped 0 bases, with 14 bases sitting between them. The length of the CDR3 is 16 residues. This CDR3 is CASSLDPSVSTDTQYF. The DNA for the CDR3 is TGCGCCAGCAGCCTAGATCCTAGCGTGAGCACAGATACGCAGTATTTT.

Within the sample, this clonotype is medium-sized. The rearrangement uses TRBV5-6 and TRBJ2-7, with D perhaps TRBD1 (6 bases). CDR1 SGHDT and CDR2 YYEEEE come from the germline V gene. Trimming pared 7 bases from V and 4 bases from J, leaving 12 bases between. The CDR3 length is 12 residues. CDR3 DNA sequence: TGTGCCAGCTCCCAAGGGGGATACGAGCAGTACTTC. It specifies CASSQGGYEQYF.

This clonotype was seen only a few times. J is TRBJ1-4 and V is TRBV20-1; 7 bases fit TRBD1. Unmatched junction bases numbered 5, after V lost 5 bases and J lost 8 bases. Germline CDR1 DFQATT, CDR2 SNEGSKA (reference sequence). This CDR3 is 12 amino acids long. CDR3 coding DNA: TGCAGTGCTCCGGACAGGAGGGAAAAACTGTTTTTT. This gives the protein CSAPDRREKLFF.

This clonotype was recorded many times. This chain links TRBV29-1 with TRBJ1-1; D is unresolved. The CDR3 has 11 amino acids. The ends were cut back, 5 bases at V and 3 bases at J, with 7 bases in the middle. Per germline, CDR1 SQVTM and CDR2 ANQGSEA. CDR3 protein: CSVLRYTEAFF. CDR3 sequence (DNA): TGCAGCGTTCTCCGTTACACTGAAGCTTTCTTT.

The chain joins TRBV11-3 to TRBJ2-6; 8 nucleotides agree with TRBD1. The germline V gene has CDR1 SGHNT and CDR2 YENEEA. The CDR3 extends over 18 amino acids. The ends lost 2 bases at V and 4 bases at J; junction bases unmatched: 10. Here the CDR3 reads CASSLSVGQGLGANVLTF. As DNA, the CDR3 is TGTGCCAGCAGCTTATCGGTCGGACAGGGTCTGGGGGCCAACGTCCTGACTTTC. Together with reference TRBV11-3 and TRBJ2-6, the CDR3 gives the full variable domain: EAGVVQSPRYKIIEKKQPVAFWCNPISGHNTLYWYLQNLGQGPELLIRYENEEAVDDSQLPKDRFSAERLKGVDSTLKIQPAELGDSAVYLCASSLSVGQGLGANVLTFGAGSRLTVL.

This clonotype has only a few counts. The chain links TRBV7-3 to TRBJ2-5, with unresolved D. Germline CDR1 SGHTA, CDR2 FQGTGA. This CDR3 is 14 amino acids long. Trimming took off 0 bases at V and 7 bases at J, with 12 bases between the two ends. The CDR3 coding sequence is TGTGCCAGCAGCTTAACGGGCGATAAGGGGACCCAGTACTTC. The encoded protein is CASSLTGDKGTQYF.

The chain uses TRBV4-1 and TRBJ2-5, with 8 bases matching TRBD1. CDR3 length: 13 amino acids. CDR1 is MGHRA and CDR2 is YSYEKL in the germline V gene. Trimming removed 5 bases from V and 4 bases from J; junction bases left unmatched: 3. CDR3 in amino acids: CASSDRGSETQYF. In nucleotides, the CDR3 is TGCGCCAGCAGCGACAGGGGTTCAGAGACCCAGTACTTC.

As concerns this clonotype: The junction does not match germline at one end; this may be a read error. J is TRBJ1-1 and V is TRBV7-7; D is undetermined. The germline gives CDR1 SSHAT, CDR2 FNYEAQ (reference sequence). The CDR3 runs 13 residues. Written as DNA, the CDR3 is TGTGCTAGCAGCCATCGTATCAAGTCTCGGGCTTTCTTT. Its protein is CASSHRIKSRAFF.

The sample holds a few counts of this clonotype. The rearrangement joins TRBV6-4 to TRBJ2-1; 12 positions agree with TRBD2. Germline lookup yields CDR1 MRHNA and CDR2 SNTAGT. CDR3 length: 15 residues. V trimming: 0 bases; J trimming: 6 bases; junction bases outside the gene matches: 0. The DNA for the CDR3 is TGTGCCAGCAGTGACTCGACTAGCGGGAGCAATGAGCAGTTCTTC. Translated: CASSDSTSGSNEQFF.

This clonotype was seen a handful of times. The CDR3 DNA is TGTGCCAGCAGCCATGAAGATGTAGGGGTCCGGTACTTC. This codes for CASSHEDVGVRYF. The V gene is TRBV3-1, the J gene TRBJ2-5; D might be TRBD1 (5 bases). Per the germline V gene, CDR1 is LGHDT and CDR2 is YNNKEL (reference sequence). Trimming took 3 bases from V and 13 from J, leaving 18 bases between them. This CDR3 region has 13 residues.

The J gene is TRBJ1-5, the V gene TRBV7-2; 11 bases agree with TRBD1. With V trimmed by 5 bases and J by 5 bases, 5 bases remained unmatched. The CDR3 consists of 15 residues. Germline V CDR1 and CDR2: SGHTA, FQGNSA. The CDR3 reads CASSPGQGADQPQHF. In nucleotides, the CDR3 is TGTGCCAGCAGCCCCGGACAGGGGGCTGATCAGCCCCAGCATTTT.

This clonotype came up many times. This chain connects TRBV7-9 to TRBJ2-2; 9 bases are shared with TRBD1. The CDR3 is made up of 15 amino acids. Per the germline V gene, CDR1 is SEHNR and CDR2 is FQNEAQ (reference sequence). Trimming cost V 5 bases and J 4 bases; bases outside gene matches: 5. The CDR3 DNA reads as TGTGCCAGCAGCGCCGGGACAGGGACCACCGGGGAGCTGTTTTTT. Translated: CASSAGTGTTGELFF.